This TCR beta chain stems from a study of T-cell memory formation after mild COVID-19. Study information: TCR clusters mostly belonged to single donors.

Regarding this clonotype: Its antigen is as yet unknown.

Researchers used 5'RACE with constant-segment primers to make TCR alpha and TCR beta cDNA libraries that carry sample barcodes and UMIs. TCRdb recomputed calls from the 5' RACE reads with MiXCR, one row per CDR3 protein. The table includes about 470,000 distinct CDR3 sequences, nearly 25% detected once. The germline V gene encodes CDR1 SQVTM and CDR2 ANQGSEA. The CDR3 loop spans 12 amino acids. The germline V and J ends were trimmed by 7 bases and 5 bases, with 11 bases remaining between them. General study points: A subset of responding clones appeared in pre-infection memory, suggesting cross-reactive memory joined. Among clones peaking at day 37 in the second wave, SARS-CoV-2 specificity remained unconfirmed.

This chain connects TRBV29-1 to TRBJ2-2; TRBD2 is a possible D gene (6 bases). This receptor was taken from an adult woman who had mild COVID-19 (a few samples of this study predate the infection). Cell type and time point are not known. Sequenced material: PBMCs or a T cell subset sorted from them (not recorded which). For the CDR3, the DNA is TGCAGCGCGGGACTCATGACCGGGGAGCTGTTTTTT. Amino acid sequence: CSAGLMTGELFF.